Following are 13 T cell receptor beta chains from one sample sequenced in a study of post-analysis software for immune sequencing data (dated by TCRdb to about 2015). Results the study describes overall, beyond this receptor: Patients showed significantly higher frequencies than controls for a handful of TRBV segments, among them TRBV5-6, TRBV5-1 and TRBV20-1.

The library relied on PCR. TCRdb lists the instrument as Illumina HiSeq 2500. To reduce PCR and sequencing biases, unique molecular identifiers were built into the TCR beta cDNA libraries. TCRdb reprocessed the public reads (quality trimming at Q25 with fastp, clone calling with MiXCR) and kept in-frame beta chains. Each entry merges the rows of one CDR3 protein and shows their most common DNA and genes. For this sample the table gives some 260,000 distinct CDR3 sequences, of which 36% were detected only once. In total, the top ten clones hold less than 6% of the sample. Antigens for these TCRs are unknown. Sequencing was carried out using blood. These receptor sequences come from a girl aged 5 to 17 with multiple sclerosis.

The gene calls are TRBV5-6 and TRBJ1-3; D perhaps matches TRBD1 (5 bases). This CDR3 contains 17 residues. Looked up from germline, CDR1 is SGHDT and CDR2 is YYEEEE. Trimming stripped 0 bases from V and 0 bases from J, with 13 bases between. The CDR3 spells CASSLATGRSSGNTIYF. The CDR3 nucleotides read TGTGCCAGCAGCTTGGCGACGGGACGGAGCTCTGGAAACACCATATATTTT.

In its sample, this clonotype was seen a few times. V gene TRBV18 combines with J gene TRBJ2-5; tentatively, D is TRBD1 (7 bases). This CDR3 is 15 amino acids long. V lost 3 bases and J lost 4, with 15 bases in between. Germline values: CDR1 KGHSH, CDR2 LQKENI. This CDR3 is CASSPPGGAGETQYF. The CDR3 DNA follows: TGTGCCAGCTCACCCCCAGGGGGAGCGGGAGAGACCCAGTACTTC.

This clonotype has a handful of counts. The gene calls are TRBV20-1 and TRBJ2-7; D possibly matches TRBD1 or TRBD2 (5 bases each). Germline V gene lookup returns CDR1 DFQATT and CDR2 SNEGSKA (reference sequence). This CDR3 has 14 residues. With 3 bases removed from V and 2 bases from J, the gap between germline ends came to 14 bases. In DNA form, the CDR3 reads TGCAGTGCTAGTAGGGTCGTGGGGGCCTACGAGCAGTACTTC. Residues: CSASRVVGAYEQYF.

This clonotype came up a few times. The rearrangement links TRBV5-6 to TRBJ1-2, with D possibly being TRBD1 (5 bases). This CDR3 spans 17 amino acids. Germline V lookup: CDR1 SGHDT, CDR2 YYEEEE. Between the trimmed V and J ends, which lost 5 bases and 4 bases, there was a span of 24 bases. The CDR3 is CASSSIDRGKSGYGYTF. The CDR3, as DNA: TGTGCCAGCAGTTCAATCGACCGGGGGAAAAGCGGCTATGGCTACACCTTC.

The CDR3 loop is CATITGLPSTEAFF. CDR3 coding DNA: TGTGCCACTATCACGGGACTTCCGAGCACTGAAGCTTTCTTT. This chain connects TRBV6-5 to TRBJ1-1; tentatively, D is TRBD1 (5 bases). Trimming left V 10 bases short and J 4 bases short, with 19 bases between. CDR1 and CDR2 (germline): MNHEY, SVGAGI. This CDR3 region has 14 residues.

Concerning this clonotype: Relative to the germline gene, one junction end is altered; a read error may explain this. The rearrangement links TRBV3-1 to TRBJ2-1; TRBD1 matches at 9 bases. From germline, CDR1 is LGHDT and CDR2 YNNKEL (reference sequence). This CDR3 contains 18 residues. CDR3 in amino acids: CARSQGGTGLRNYNEQFF. The CDR3 DNA reads as TGTGCCAGAAGCCAAGGGGGGACAGGGTTACGGAACTACAATGAGCAGTTCTTC.

This sequence joins TRBV20-1 and TRBJ2-5; perhaps TRBD2 as D (5 bases). This CDR3 has 14 residues. Deletions cut 1 base from V and 2 bases from J, with 11 bases between. Germline CDR1 reads DFQATT; CDR2 reads SNEGSKA (reference sequence). CDR3 DNA sequence: TGCAGTGCTAGAGTCATTAGCGATCAAGAGACCCAGTACTTC. Protein: CSARVISDQETQYF.

In this sample, this clonotype turned up many times. The chain links TRBV5-1 to TRBJ2-1; the match to TRBD1 covers 7 bases. The CDR3 runs 12 residues. V shed 0 bases and J 9 bases; nucleotides not matched to a gene: 0. Looked up from germline, CDR1 is SGHRS and CDR2 is YFSETQ. The CDR3 sequence is CASSLDRGEQFF. The CDR3 DNA is TGCGCCAGCAGCTTGGACAGGGGTGAGCAGTTCTTC. Combining the CDR3 with reference TRBV5-1 and TRBJ2-1 gives the whole variable domain KAGVTQTPRYLIKTRGQQVTLSCSPISGHRSVSWYQQTPGQGLQFLFEYFSETQRNKGNFPGRFSGRQFSNSRSEMNVSTLELGDSALYLCASSLDRGEQFFGPGTRLTVL.

The CDR3 DNA sequence: TGTGCCACCAGTGACCCGTTCAGCCCTAGCGGGAGCCGAACAGATACGCAGTATTTT. It codes for CATSDPFSPSGSRTDTQYF. The chain carries TRBV24-1 and TRBJ2-3; 10 nucleotides agree with TRBD2. Trimming at V came to 4 bases and at J to 3 bases, leaving 15 bases not matched to a gene. This CDR3 has 19 amino acids. CDR1 and CDR2 from the germline V gene are KGHDR and SFDVKD.

This clonotype was counted at least ten times. V gene TRBV28 combines with J gene TRBJ1-2; unclear D gene. This CDR3 contains 14 residues. V lost 4 bases and J 1 base, leaving 10 bases between the germline ends. Germline-derived CDR1 and CDR2 are MDHEN and SYDVKM. CDR3 amino acids: CASSSGSLNYGYTF. CDR3 bases: TGTGCCAGCAGTTCGGGCAGCCTTAACTATGGCTACACCTTC.

Comment on this clonotype: A much larger clonotype is one base distant, so this may be a read error. CDR3 bases: TGCAGTGCTTCCCTGGGGGGGTGGCGGGGGGGAGCTTACAATGAGCAGTTCTTC. Residues: CSASLGGWRGGAYNEQFF. J is TRBJ2-1 and V is TRBV20-1, with TRBD2 identical over 9 bases. The J segment lost 4 bases and the V segment lost 5 bases, leaving 18 bases of the junction unmatched. This CDR3 has 18 residues. Germline values: CDR1 DFQATT, CDR2 SNEGSKA (reference sequence).

This clonotype was seen more than once but under ten times. The J gene is TRBJ2-7, the V gene TRBV5-1; 10 bases line up with TRBD1. CDR3 size: 15 residues. The germline CDR1 and CDR2 sequences are SGHRS and YFSETQ. The V gene end was trimmed by 0 bases and the J gene end by 7 bases; junction bases not matched to a gene: 7. The CDR3 protein is CASSLGQGASREQYF. CDR3 DNA sequence: TGCGCCAGCAGCTTGGGACAGGGGGCCTCGAGGGAGCAGTACTTC.

The chain is built from TRBV11-1 and TRBJ2-7; 10 bases match TRBD1. This CDR3 is built from 14 residues. The V gene end was trimmed by 6 bases and the J gene end by 0 bases; junction bases not matched to a gene: 2. Per germline, CDR1 SGHAT and CDR2 FQDESV (reference sequence). The CDR3 sequence: CASSDRGLSYEQYF. In DNA form, the CDR3 reads TGTGCCAGCAGTGACAGGGGGCTCTCCTACGAGCAGTACTTC.